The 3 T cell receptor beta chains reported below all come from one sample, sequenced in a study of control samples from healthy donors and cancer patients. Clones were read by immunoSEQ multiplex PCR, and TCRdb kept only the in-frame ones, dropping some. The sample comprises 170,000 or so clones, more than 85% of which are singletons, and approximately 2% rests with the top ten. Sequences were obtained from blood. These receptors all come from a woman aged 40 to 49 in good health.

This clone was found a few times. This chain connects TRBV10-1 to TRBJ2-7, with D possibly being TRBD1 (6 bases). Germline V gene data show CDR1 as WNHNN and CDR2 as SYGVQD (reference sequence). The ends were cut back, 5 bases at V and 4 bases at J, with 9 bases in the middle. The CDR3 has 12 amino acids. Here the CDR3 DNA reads TGCGCCAGCAGTCAGGGGATATACGAGCAGTACTTC. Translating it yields CASSQGIYEQYF.

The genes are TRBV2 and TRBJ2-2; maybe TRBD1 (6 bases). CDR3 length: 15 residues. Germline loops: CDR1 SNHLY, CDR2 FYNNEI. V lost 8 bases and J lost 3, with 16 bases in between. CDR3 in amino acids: CASSPRDIHTGELFF. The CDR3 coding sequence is TGTGCCAGCTCCCCCCGGGACATTCACACCGGGGAGCTGTTTTTT.

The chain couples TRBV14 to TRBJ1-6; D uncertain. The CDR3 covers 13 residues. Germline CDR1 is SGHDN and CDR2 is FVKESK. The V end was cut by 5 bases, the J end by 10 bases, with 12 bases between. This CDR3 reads CASSSPVGSPLHF. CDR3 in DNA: TGTGCCAGCAGCTCCCCCGTAGGGTCACCCCTCCACTTT. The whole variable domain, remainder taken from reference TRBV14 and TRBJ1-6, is EAGVTQFPSHSVIEKGQTVTLRCDPISGHDNLYWYRRVMGKEIKFLLHFVKESKQDESGMPNNRFLAERTGGTYSTLKVQPAELEDSGVYFCASSSPVGSPLHFGNGTRLTVT.